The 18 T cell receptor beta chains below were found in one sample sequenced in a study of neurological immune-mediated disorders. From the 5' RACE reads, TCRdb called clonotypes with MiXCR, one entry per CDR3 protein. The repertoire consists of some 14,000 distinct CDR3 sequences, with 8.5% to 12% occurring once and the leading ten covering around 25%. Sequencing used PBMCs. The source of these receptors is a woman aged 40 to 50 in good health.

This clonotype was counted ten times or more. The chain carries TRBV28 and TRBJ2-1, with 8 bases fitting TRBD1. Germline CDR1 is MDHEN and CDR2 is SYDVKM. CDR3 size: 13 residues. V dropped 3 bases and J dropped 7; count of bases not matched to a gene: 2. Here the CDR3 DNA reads TGTGCCAGCAGTTTCCAGGGGGCGAATGAGCAGTTCTTC. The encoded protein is CASSFQGANEQFF.

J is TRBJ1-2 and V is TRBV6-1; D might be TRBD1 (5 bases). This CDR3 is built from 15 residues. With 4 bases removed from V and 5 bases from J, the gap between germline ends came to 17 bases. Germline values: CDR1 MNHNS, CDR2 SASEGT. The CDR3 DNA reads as TGTGCCAGCAGTGGGACGGGACTCGCGTTTTATGGCTACACCTTC. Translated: CASSGTGLAFYGYTF.

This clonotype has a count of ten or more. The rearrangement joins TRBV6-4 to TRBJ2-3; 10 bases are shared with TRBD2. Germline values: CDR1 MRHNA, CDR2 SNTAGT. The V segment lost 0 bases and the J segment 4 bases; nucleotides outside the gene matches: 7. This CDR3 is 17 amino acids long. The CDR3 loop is CASSDSSSGRQADTQYF. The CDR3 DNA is TGTGCCAGCAGTGACTCGTCTAGCGGGAGACAAGCAGATACGCAGTATTTT.

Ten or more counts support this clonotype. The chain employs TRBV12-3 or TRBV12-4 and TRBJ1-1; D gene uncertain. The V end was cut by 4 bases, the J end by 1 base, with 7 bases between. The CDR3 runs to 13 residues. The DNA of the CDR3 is TGTGCCAGCAGTTACGGAAAGAACACTGAAGCTTTCTTT. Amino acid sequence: CASSYGKNTEAFF.

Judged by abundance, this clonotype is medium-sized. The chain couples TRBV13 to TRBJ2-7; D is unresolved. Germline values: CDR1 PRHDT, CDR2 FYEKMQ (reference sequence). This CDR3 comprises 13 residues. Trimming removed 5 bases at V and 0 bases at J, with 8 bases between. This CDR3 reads CASSRSPSYEQYF. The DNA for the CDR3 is TGTGCCAGCAGCCGCTCCCCCTCCTACGAGCAGTACTTC. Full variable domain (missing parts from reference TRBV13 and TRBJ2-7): AAGVIQSPRHLIKEKRETATLKCYPIPRHDTVYWYQQGPGQDPQFLISFYEKMQSDKGSIPDRFSAQQFSDYHSELNMSSLELGDSALYFCASSRSPSYEQYFGPGTRLTVT.

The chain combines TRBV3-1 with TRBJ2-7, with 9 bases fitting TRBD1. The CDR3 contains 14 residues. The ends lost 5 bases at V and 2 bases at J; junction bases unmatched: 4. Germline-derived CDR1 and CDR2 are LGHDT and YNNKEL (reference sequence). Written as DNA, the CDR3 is TGTGCCAGCAGCAACCGGGACAGGGCCTACGAGCAGTACTTC. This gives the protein CASSNRDRAYEQYF.

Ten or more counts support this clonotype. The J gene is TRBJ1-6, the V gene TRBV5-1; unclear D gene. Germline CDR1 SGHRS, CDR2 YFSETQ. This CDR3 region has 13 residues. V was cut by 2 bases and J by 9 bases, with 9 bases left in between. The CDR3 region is CASSLYPTSPLHF. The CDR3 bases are TGCGCCAGCAGCTTATACCCGACTTCACCCCTCCACTTT.

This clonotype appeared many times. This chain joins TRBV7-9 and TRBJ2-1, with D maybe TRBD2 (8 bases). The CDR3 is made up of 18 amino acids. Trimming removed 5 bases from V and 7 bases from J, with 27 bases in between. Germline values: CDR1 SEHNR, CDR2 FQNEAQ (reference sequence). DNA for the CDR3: TGTGCCAGCAGCCCCCGGGAGGGGGCCTGGCGGGAGGTGAATGAGCAGTTCTTC. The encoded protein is CASSPREGAWREVNEQFF.

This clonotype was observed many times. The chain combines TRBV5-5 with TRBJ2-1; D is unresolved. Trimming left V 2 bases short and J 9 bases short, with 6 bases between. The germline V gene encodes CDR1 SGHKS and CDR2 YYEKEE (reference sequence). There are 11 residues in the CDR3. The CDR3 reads CASSFPGEQFF. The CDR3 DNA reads TGTGCCAGCAGCTTCCCGGGTGAGCAGTTCTTC.

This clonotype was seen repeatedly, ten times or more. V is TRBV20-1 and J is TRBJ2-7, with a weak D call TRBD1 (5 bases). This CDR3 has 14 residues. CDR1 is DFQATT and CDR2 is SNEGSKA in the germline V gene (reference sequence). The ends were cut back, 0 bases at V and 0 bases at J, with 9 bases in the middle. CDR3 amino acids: CSARDRVSSYEQYF. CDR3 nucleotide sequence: TGCAGTGCTAGAGACAGGGTCAGCTCCTACGAGCAGTACTTC.

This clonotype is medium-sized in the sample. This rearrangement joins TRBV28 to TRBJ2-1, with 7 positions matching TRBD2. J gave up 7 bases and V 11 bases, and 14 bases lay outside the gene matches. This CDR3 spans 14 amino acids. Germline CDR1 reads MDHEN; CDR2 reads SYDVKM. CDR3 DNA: TGTGCCTCAGCAGAGTTGGCGGGAGCTAATGAGCAGTTCTTC. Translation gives CASAELAGANEQFF.

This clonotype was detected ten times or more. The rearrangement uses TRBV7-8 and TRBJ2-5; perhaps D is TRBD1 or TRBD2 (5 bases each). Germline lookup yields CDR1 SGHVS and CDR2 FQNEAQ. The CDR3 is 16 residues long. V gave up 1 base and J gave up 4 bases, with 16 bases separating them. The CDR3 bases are TGTGCCAGCAGCTTAGGTCTCGATCGGGGCCCAGAGACCCAGTACTTC. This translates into CASSLGLDRGPETQYF.

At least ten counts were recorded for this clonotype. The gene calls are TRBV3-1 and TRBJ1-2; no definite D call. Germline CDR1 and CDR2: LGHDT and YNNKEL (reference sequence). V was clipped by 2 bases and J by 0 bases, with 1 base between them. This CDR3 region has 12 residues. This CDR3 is CASSQPNYGYTF. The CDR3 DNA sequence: TGTGCCAGCAGCCAACCTAACTATGGCTACACCTTC.

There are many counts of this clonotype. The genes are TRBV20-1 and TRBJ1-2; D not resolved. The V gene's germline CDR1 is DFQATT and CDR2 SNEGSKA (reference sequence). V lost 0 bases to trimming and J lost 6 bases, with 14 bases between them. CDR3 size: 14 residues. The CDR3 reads CSARDPARVDGYTF. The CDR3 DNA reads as TGCAGTGCTAGAGACCCTGCCCGTGTGGATGGCTACACCTTC.

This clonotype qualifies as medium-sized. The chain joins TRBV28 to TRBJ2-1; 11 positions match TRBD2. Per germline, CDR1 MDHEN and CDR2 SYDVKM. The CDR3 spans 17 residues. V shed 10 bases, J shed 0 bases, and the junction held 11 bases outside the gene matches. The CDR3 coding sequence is TGTGCCACCACGACTAGCGGGACGCCCAGCTCCTACAATGAGCAGTTCTTC. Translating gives CATTTSGTPSSYNEQFF. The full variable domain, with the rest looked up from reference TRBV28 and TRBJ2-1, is DVKVTQSSRYLVKRTGEKVFLECVQDMDHENMFWYRQDPGLGLRLIYFSYDVKMKEKGDIPEGYSVSREKKERFSLILESASTNQTSMYLCATTTSGTPSSYNEQFFGPGTRLTVL.

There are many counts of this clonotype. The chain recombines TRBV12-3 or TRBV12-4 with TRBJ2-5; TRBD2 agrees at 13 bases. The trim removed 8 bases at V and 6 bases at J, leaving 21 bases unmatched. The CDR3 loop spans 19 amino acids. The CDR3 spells CASRSSPGLAGPSVKTQYF. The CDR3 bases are TGTGCCAGCCGAAGCAGCCCGGGACTAGCGGGACCTTCCGTGAAGACCCAGTACTTC.

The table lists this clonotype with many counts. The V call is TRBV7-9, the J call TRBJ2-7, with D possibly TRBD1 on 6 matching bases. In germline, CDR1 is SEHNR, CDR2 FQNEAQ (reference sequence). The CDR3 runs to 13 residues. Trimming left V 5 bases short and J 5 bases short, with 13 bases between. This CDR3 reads CASSQGNFDEQYF. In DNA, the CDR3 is TGTGCCAGCAGCCAGGGGAATTTCGACGAGCAGTACTTC.

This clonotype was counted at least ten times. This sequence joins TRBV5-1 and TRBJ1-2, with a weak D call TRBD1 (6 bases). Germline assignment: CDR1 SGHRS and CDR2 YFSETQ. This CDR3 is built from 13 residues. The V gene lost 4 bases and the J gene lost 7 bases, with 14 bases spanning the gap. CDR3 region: CASSMNRASGYTF. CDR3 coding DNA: TGCGCCAGCAGCATGAACAGGGCCTCTGGCTACACCTTC.